Shown below are 25 T cell receptor beta chains from a single sample sequenced in a study of blood T cell repertoires in COVID-19. Clones were sequenced by immunoSEQ multiplex PCR, and TCRdb holds only the in-frame ones, with some missing. The table includes over 150,000 clones, about 80% detected once. The sequenced sample was peripheral blood. The receptors come from a woman aged 60 to 75 with acute or convalescent COVID-19.

Of note for this clone: This may come from a read error, since a much larger clone is one base off. The chain couples TRBV25-1 to TRBJ1-1; the D is unclear. Per germline, CDR1 MGHDK and CDR2 SYGVNS. The CDR3 sequence is 13 residues long. Between the trimmed V and J ends, which lost 2 bases and 0 bases, there was a span of 4 bases. As DNA, the CDR3 is TGTGCCAGCAGTGAACAGTTGAACACTGAAGCTTTCTTT. Amino acid sequence: CASSEQLNTEAFF. The complete variable domain, with remaining parts taken from reference TRBV25-1 and TRBJ1-1, reads EADIYQTPRYLVIGTGKKITLECSQTMGHDKMYWYQQDPGMELHLIHYSYGVNSTEKGDLSSESTVSRIRTEHFPLTLESARPSHTSQYLCASSEQLNTEAFFGQGTRLTVV.

The genes are TRBV6-5 and TRBJ1-1; 8 bases are a match to TRBD1. Per the germline V gene, CDR1 is MNHEY and CDR2 is SVGAGI. The CDR3 is 14 amino acids. The V segment lost 6 bases and the J segment 4 bases; nucleotides outside the gene matches: 7. This CDR3 reads CASRVQGGGTEAFF. The CDR3 DNA reads TGTGCCAGCAGGGTACAGGGGGGGGGCACTGAAGCTTTCTTT.

The rearrangement links TRBV7-9 to TRBJ2-7; D not certain. The CDR3 is 15 residues long. V lost 0 bases, J lost 2 bases, and 11 bases lay in between. Germline CDR1 and CDR2: SEHNR and FQNEAQ (reference sequence). CDR3 residues: CASSLAAGSTYEQYF. CDR3 DNA sequence: TGTGCCAGCAGCTTAGCCGCAGGTTCAACCTACGAGCAGTACTTC.

The chain employs TRBV2 and TRBJ1-5; 8 bases are shared with TRBD1. The germline CDR1 and CDR2 sequences are SNHLY and FYNNEI. With 7 bases clipped from V and 6 bases from J, the junction kept 8 bases outside the gene matches. This CDR3 has 14 amino acids. Here the CDR3 DNA reads TGTGCCAGCAACAACGGACAGGGAGTTCAGCCCCAGCATTTT. Its translation is CASNNGQGVQPQHF.

This clone was detected a few times. This chain uses TRBV2 with TRBJ2-5, with D possibly matching TRBD1 (5 bases). The ends were cut back, 2 bases at V and 5 bases at J, with 12 bases in the middle. CDR3 length: 14 amino acids. Germline CDR1 reads SNHLY; CDR2 reads FYNNEI. The CDR3 sequence is CASSEQGIRETQYF. CDR3 nucleotide sequence: TGTGCCAGCAGTGAACAGGGAATTCGGGAGACCCAGTACTTC.

The chain combines TRBV7-2 with TRBJ1-1, with a weak D call TRBD1 (6 bases). Germline V CDR1 and CDR2: SGHTA, FQGNSA. V was cut by 1 base and J by 5 bases, with 11 bases left in between. CDR3 length equals 14 residues. The CDR3 spells CASSLGGGGTEAFF. CDR3 in DNA: TGTGCCAGCAGCTTAGGAGGGGGGGGGACTGAAGCTTTCTTT. The full variable domain, completed using reference TRBV7-2 and TRBJ1-1, is GAGVSQSPSNKVTEKGKDVELRCDPISGHTALYWYRQSLGQGLEFLIYFQGNSAPDKSGLPSDRFSAERTGGSVSTLTIQRTQQEDSAVYLCASSLGGGGTEAFFGQGTRLTVV.

The chain uses TRBV3-1 (or the pseudogene TRBV3-2) and TRBJ1-2, with no clear D. Germline V lookup: CDR1 LGHDT, CDR2 YNNKEL (reference sequence). V dropped 8 bases and J dropped 4 bases, with 8 bases sitting between them. This CDR3 is built from 11 residues. CDR3 amino acids: CASGGIYGYTF. DNA for the CDR3: TGTGCCAGCGGAGGGATCTATGGCTACACCTTC.

The chain has TRBV7-9 and TRBJ1-1; D perhaps matches TRBD1 (6 bases). The germline V gene encodes CDR1 SEHNR and CDR2 FQNEAQ (reference sequence). The ends were cut back, 6 bases at V and 5 bases at J, with 16 bases in the middle. The CDR3 sequence is 14 residues long. The CDR3 reads CASSIVGARTEAFF. The DNA of the CDR3 is TGTGCCAGCAGTATCGTGGGGGCGCGGACTGAAGCTTTCTTT. Together with reference TRBV7-9 and TRBJ1-1, the CDR3 gives the full variable domain: DTGVSQNPRHKITKRGQNVTFRCDPISEHNRLYWYRQTLGQGPEFLTYFQNEAQLEKSRLLSDRFSAERPKGSFSTLEIQRTEQGDSAMYLCASSIVGARTEAFFGQGTRLTVV.

V is TRBV7-9 and J is TRBJ2-5, with 7 bases that match TRBD1. The germline CDR1 and CDR2 sequences are SEHNR and FQNEAQ (reference sequence). The V and J ends lost 1 base and 5 bases, in that order; junction bases with no gene match: 4. The CDR3 consists of 14 residues. CDR3 residues: CASSLGQGMETQYF. In nucleotides, the CDR3 is TGTGCCAGCAGCTTAGGACAGGGAATGGAGACCCAGTACTTC.

J is TRBJ1-5 and V is TRBV7-9; 10 nucleotides align to TRBD1. V shed 3 bases and J 6 bases; nucleotides not matched to a gene: 5. There are 15 residues in the CDR3. Germline V gene data show CDR1 as SEHNR and CDR2 as FQNEAQ (reference sequence). The CDR3, as DNA: TGTGCCAGCAGCTTGAACCGGGACAGGGGTCAGCCCCAGCATTTT. This codes for CASSLNRDRGQPQHF.

The chain couples TRBV6-5 to TRBJ2-5, with D perhaps TRBD1 (6 bases). The germline V and J ends were trimmed by 10 bases and 5 bases, with 20 bases remaining between them. There are 14 residues in the CDR3. Per germline, CDR1 MNHEY and CDR2 SVGAGI. For the CDR3, the DNA is TGTGCCACCTCACTCCAGGGGCATGCGGAGACCCAGTACTTC. This encodes CATSLQGHAETQYF.

In this sample, this clone turned up a few times. This specimen includes other DNA sequences encoding the same CDR3. CDR3 sequence: CASSPGQNTGELFF. The DNA of the CDR3 is TGTGCCAGCTCACCCGGACAGAACACCGGGGAGCTGTTTTTT. The chain carries TRBV18 and TRBJ2-2; D is possibly TRBD1 (5 bases). CDR3 length: 14 amino acids. Germline assignment: CDR1 KGHSH and CDR2 LQKENI. The V end was cut by 3 bases, the J end by 1 base, with 6 bases between.

V gene TRBV27 combines with J gene TRBJ1-5, with D perhaps TRBD1 (5 bases). The CDR3 totals 18 residues. V was clipped by 6 bases and J by 1 base, with 22 bases between them. CDR1 and CDR2 (germline): MNHEY, SMNVEV (reference sequence). This chain's CDR3 is CASSRIPPGLGSNQPQHF. CDR3 nucleotide sequence: TGTGCCAGCAGCCGGATCCCCCCGGGACTGGGAAGCAATCAGCCCCAGCATTTT.

The chain recombines TRBV23-1 with TRBJ1-5; D unclear. TRBV23-1 is flagged as an ORF with uncertain function. With 0 bases removed from V and 6 bases from J, the gap between germline ends came to 6 bases. This CDR3 comprises 13 residues. This CDR3 is CASSQSYGQPQHF. The DNA of the CDR3 is TGCGCCAGCAGTCAATCCTACGGTCAGCCCCAGCATTTT.

The chain uses TRBV4-2 and TRBJ2-5; 13 bases agree with TRBD2. The junction had 6 bases not matched to a gene; V was cut back by 3 bases and J by 2 bases. The CDR3 runs 17 residues. CDR1 is LGHNA, CDR2 YNFKEQ, per germline. CDR3 nucleotides: TGTGCCAGCAGCCAGGAAGGACTAGCGGGGGCACAAGAGACCCAGTACTTC. Amino acids: CASSQEGLAGAQETQYF.

This chain uses TRBV7-6 with TRBJ1-1, with TRBD1 matching over 10 bases. The V gene's germline CDR1 is SGHVS and CDR2 FNYEAQ. V was pared by 5 bases and J by 5 bases, with 8 bases of the junction left unmatched. This CDR3 contains 15 residues. CDR3 nucleotide sequence: TGTGCCAGCAGCCCACCCCGGGACAGGGGAACTGAAGCTTTCTTT. Its translation is CASSPPRDRGTEAFF.

The gene calls are TRBV3-1 (or the pseudogene TRBV3-2) and TRBJ2-2; a possible D gene is TRBD2 (5 bases). Germline values: CDR1 LGHDT, CDR2 YNNKEL (reference sequence). This CDR3 has 15 amino acids. Trimming left V 4 bases short and J 6 bases short, with 15 bases between. DNA of the CDR3: TGTGCCAGCAGCCTACCCCGAGGGTTAGCCGGGGAGCTGTTTTTT. It yields the protein CASSLPRGLAGELFF.

Only one count was recorded for this clone. This chain uses TRBV4-1 with TRBJ1-4, with D possibly matching TRBD1 (5 bases). With 0 bases removed from V and 8 bases from J, the gap between germline ends came to 19 bases. The CDR3 has 17 amino acids. Per the germline V gene, CDR1 is MGHRA and CDR2 is YSYEKL. The CDR3 loop is CASSQEGSRQGREKLFF. The CDR3 region has the DNA TGCGCCAGCAGCCAAGAAGGATCGCGGCAGGGAAGGGAAAAACTGTTTTTT.

The gene calls are TRBV6-1 and TRBJ2-2; TRBD1 matches 10 bases. The CDR3 spans 16 residues. The germline V gene has CDR1 MNHNS and CDR2 SASEGT. V shed 3 bases, J shed 3 bases, and the junction held 4 bases outside the gene matches. CDR3: CASSDPGQGYTGELFF. CDR3 sequence (DNA): TGTGCCAGCAGTGACCCGGGACAGGGGTACACCGGGGAGCTGTTTTTT.

This clone was seen a single time. In nucleotides, the CDR3 is TGTGCCAGCAGCTTAGGGTCTCAGGGGGCGAACACTGAAGCTTTCTTT. It encodes CASSLGSQGANTEAFF. This chain links TRBV7-8 with TRBJ1-1, with 8 nucleotides matching TRBD1. The CDR3 loop spans 16 amino acids. Looked up from germline, CDR1 is SGHVS and CDR2 is FQNEAQ. Trimming took 1 base from V and 1 from J; bases not matched to a gene: 5.

The chain joins TRBV12-1 to TRBJ1-4. TRBV12-1 is an annotated pseudogene. The CDR3 has 14 amino acids. The CDR3 sequence is CASSSFLGREKLFF. The CDR3 coding sequence is TGTGCCAGCAGCTCCTTTCTTGGGAGAGAAAAACTGTTTTTT.

V is TRBV28 and J is TRBJ1-6; D is possibly TRBD1 (6 bases). Germline V lookup: CDR1 MDHEN, CDR2 SYDVKM. The CDR3 runs to 14 residues. Trimming took 8 bases from V and 2 from J, leaving 10 bases between them. The CDR3 DNA follows: TGTGCCAGCCCAGGACAGACCTATAATTCACCCCTCCACTTT. Translated, it gives CASPGQTYNSPLHF.

The chain carries TRBV19 and TRBJ2-7, with TRBD2 as a possible D gene (5 bases). Germline loops: CDR1 LNHDA, CDR2 SQIVND (reference sequence). This CDR3 comprises 13 residues. V was clipped by 1 base and J by 2 bases, with 6 bases between them. CDR3 nucleotide sequence: TGTGCCAGTAGTATAGGGGAGACCTACGAGCAGTACTTC. As protein: CASSIGETYEQYF.

The CDR3 nucleotides read TGCGCCAGCAGCCTGGATGGGCCACCAGAGTATGGCTACACCTTC. As protein: CASSLDGPPEYGYTF. J is TRBJ1-2 and V is TRBV5-1, with D unresolved. V was trimmed by 4 bases and J by 5 bases, leaving 18 bases between them. CDR1 SGHRS and CDR2 YFSETQ come from the germline V gene. The CDR3 totals 15 residues.

The rearrangement joins TRBV29-1 to TRBJ1-4; possible D gene TRBD1, 5 bases. Germline V gene data show CDR1 as SQVTM and CDR2 as ANQGSEA. V lost 6 bases to trimming and J lost 4 bases, with 9 bases between them. CDR3 length: 12 residues. The DNA of the CDR3 is TGCAGCGTGGGACTCGATAATGAAAAACTGTTTTTT. This sequence encodes CSVGLDNEKLFF. The whole variable domain, filled in from reference TRBV29-1 and TRBJ1-4, reads SAVISQKPSRDICQRGTSLTIQCQVDSQVTMMFWYRQQPGQSLTLIATANQGSEATYESGFVIDKFPISRPNLTFSTLTVSNMSPEDSSIYLCSVGLDNEKLFFGSGTQLSVL.